The entry that follows covers one T cell receptor (beta chain) sequence. Its antigen has not been determined. One base away there is no much larger clone; base qualities are not given. This sample is part of a study of beta chain features in type 1 diabetes (dated 2018 in TCRdb). Regarding the study in general: Mean age, gender distribution, total cell number and subset yield were not different between patients and healthy donors. Across all samples, roughly 110,000,000 sorted cells were examined, and cell number per subset correlated strongly with RNA yield. Regulatory and stem cell-like memory subsets were isolated from only 8 patients and roughly 8 healthy donors, whereas naive and central memory subsets came from all 30 or so donors. The study compared the TCRB repertoires of sorted circulating CD4+ T cell subsets in recently diagnosed type 1 diabetes patients with those in matched healthy donors. Here is what the overall study found, with its caveats: Shorter templates might have been favored by PCR, but patient and control samples were amplified and corrected together, so both groups would have been affected equally by any skew. Fewer insertions and more nucleotide deletions at VDJ recombination sites were observed in patients with type 1 diabetes, implying thymic rearrangement abnormalities. Because cDNA was sequenced instead of genomic DNA, activated cells with high expression could be over-represented, although the groups did not differ in activation or CD3 levels. Type 1 diabetes patients showed a moderate but significant shortening of TCRB CDR3 length in all four CD4+ subsets. Only small numbers of individuals were included in the HLA sub-analyses, which left unresolved whether HLA type had any influence on TCRB rearrangement. Naive, central memory and regulatory TCRB repertoires appeared more similar among patients than among healthy donors.

The High Capacity cDNA Reverse Transcription Kit was used to reverse transcribe all of the isolated RNA, meaning that expressed TCRB transcripts were what got sequenced. Deep immunoSEQ sequencing was applied to naive, central memory and regulatory T cell samples, giving an average of approximately 3.8 million total reads per sample. Sorted cells were lysed in RLT buffer, and RNA was extracted using DNase-treated RNeasy Micro or Mini kits according to cell number. To prevent cross-contamination, each cell subset was processed individually, whereas patient and healthy donor samples were processed jointly. The immunoSEQ multiplex PCR was used to amplify TCRB sequences from cDNA, yielding 87-bp fragments that span the CDR3 region. Sequencing of the amplicons was performed on the Illumina HiSeq platform. The paper's data handling went like this. PCR bias was corrected computationally using synthetic template baselines, and reads within Hamming distance 2 were collapsed, with unmergeable singletons discarded. Reads were aligned against IMGT to assign V, D and J genes, CDR3 length and insertions or deletions at six rearrangement sites. Clonotype counts were normalized to sorted cell number within each subset before computing true diversity and Gini coefficients with the tcR R package. The overlap coefficient, calculated on TCRB nucleotide sequences, was used to measure repertoire sharing. Out-of-frame TCRB sequences from naive cells were analyzed to stand in for the pre-selection repertoire. Not all clones reach the TCRdb copy of this immuneACCESS table, which keeps in-frame sequences only. Checked studies attribute under half of the gap to unresolved V genes and leave the rest unexplained. D and trimming were read from the DNA, whereas the V and J calls and clone size are those reported in that table. The sample records roughly 250,000 clones, about 20% of which are singletons. The top ten constitute around 0.029% of the sample.

A single peripheral blood draw of around 100 mL on average was collected from each donor into heparinised tubes. Using a panel that included CD45RO, CCR7, CD25, CD127, CD95 and CD27, naive, central memory, regulatory and stem cell-like memory CD4+ T cells were sorted on a BD FACSAria II. All sorted populations exceeded 95% purity. Right away, PBMCs were isolated by Lymphoprep density gradient centrifugation and were stained directly, with no culture step. Samples were stained and sorted in pairs, with one healthy donor and one patient per experiment, so that batch effects were minimized. CDR1 and CDR2, looked up from the germline V gene, are LGHNA and YNFKEQ. From the cysteine through the phenylalanine, the CDR3 covers 14 amino acids. Only the CDR3 portion is preserved as DNA: 42 bases, with reading frame beginning at the first base. Germline trimming: 4 bases from V, 3 bases from J; junction bases outside gene matches: 6.

Sequenced material: naive CD4+ T cells from blood. What the cell subset or site label conveys for this sample: true naive CD4+ T cells. The TCR originated in a woman between 40 and 55 years old with type 1 diabetes. The V and J genes are TRBV4-2 and TRBJ2-7; TRBD1 aligns with 7 central bases. The CDR3 in this case is CASSRGTDRYEQYF. The DNA reads as follows: TGTGCCAGCAGCCGAGGGACAGATCGCTACGAGCAGTACTTC.